The subject of this entry is one T cell receptor beta chain. The antigen remains unidentified. The entry originates in a study of CD4 T cell repertoires in COVID-19. Findings of the study overall: SARS-CoV and/or HKU1 spike cultures shared between about 6.5 and 25% of SARS-CoV-2 clonotypes.

The CDR3 loop spans 14 amino acids. Between the trimmed V and J ends, which lost 7 bases and 2 bases, there was a span of 13 bases. CDR1 and CDR2 from the germline V gene are WSHSY and SAAADI. No culture step preceded sequencing of the ex vivo isolated memory T cells. The protocol was immunoSEQ multiplex PCR, while the TCRdb copy is restricted to in-frame clones and leaves out a portion. The data show more than 65,000 clones, roughly 85% seen once. The sample in question was CD4+ T cells from peripheral blood, obtained after recovery from COVID-19. The TCR sequence derives from a human donor who had COVID-19. The rearrangement links TRBV10-2 to TRBJ2-3; maybe TRBD1 (6 bases). The CDR3, as DNA: TGCGCCAGCACCGAGACAGGACCCACAGATACGCAGTATTTT. Amino acid sequence: CASTETGPTDTQYF.